This T cell receptor beta chain was found in a study of blood T cell repertoires in COVID-19. On the study more broadly: Samples came from the United States, Italy and Spain, spanning acute and convalescent COVID-19. Sample material is recorded as cDNA or gDNA derived from T cells, B-cell-depleted T cells, or PBMCs.

Authors' analysis steps: Reference gene primer amplification gave nucleated cell count estimates. Method: immunoSEQ multiplex PCR; TCRdb's copy keeps in-frame clones and lacks some. V and J calls plus clone size are reproduced from that table; the DNA served to infer D and trimming. Here the sample spans some 15,000 clones, 70% to 90% being singletons. A few counts support this clone. Germline CDR1 SEHNR, CDR2 FQNEAQ (reference sequence). V lost 5 bases and J 13 bases, leaving 21 bases between the germline ends. This CDR3 region has 14 residues. The rearrangement uses TRBV7-9 and TRBJ1-3; a weak D match, TRBD1 (5 bases). The source is a human donor in a cohort sampled during active COVID-19. The sample comprised peripheral blood. The CDR3 sequence: CASSHPGTISLIYF. The CDR3 DNA follows: TGTGCCAGCAGCCATCCCGGGACTATTTCCTTAATATATTTT.